The 20 T cell receptor beta chains presented below share a single source sample, sequenced in a study of T cell changes during pregnancy in multiple sclerosis. The data were produced by immunoSEQ multiplex PCR, yet TCRdb's version contains in-frame clones alone and is incomplete. The table records fewer than 50,000 clones, about nine tenths of them present only once. Sequenced material: peripheral blood, taken in the second trimester of pregnancy. The origin of the receptors is a female donor in good health, enrolled as a control in a pregnancy study.

V gene TRBV6-1 combines with J gene TRBJ2-1; 8 bases line up with TRBD1. This CDR3 contains 14 residues. Germline V gives CDR1 MNHNS, CDR2 SASEGT. V lost 6 bases, J lost 9 bases, and 10 bases stayed unmatched. CDR3 in DNA: TGTGCCAGCAGGGTGTCAGGGGGCCTGAGTGAGCAGTTCTTC. Protein sequence: CASRVSGGLSEQFF.

In its sample, this clone was seen once. This sequence joins TRBV2 and TRBJ2-7; 11 bases line up with TRBD2. Germline lookup yields CDR1 SNHLY and CDR2 FYNNEI. Unmatched junction bases numbered 9, after V lost 7 bases and J lost 4 bases. The CDR3 totals 15 residues. The CDR3 DNA reads as TGTGCCAGCAACCCGCTAGCGGGGGGCCGGTACGAGCAGTACTTC. Its translation: CASNPLAGGRYEQYF.

This clone was detected a few times. The V call is TRBV30, the J call TRBJ2-7; maybe TRBD2 (5 bases). Germline values: CDR1 GTSNPN, CDR2 SVGIG (reference sequence). The V end was cut by 3 bases, the J end by 0 bases, with 12 bases between. The CDR3 is 14 amino acids. Here the CDR3 DNA reads TGTGCCTGGAGGGGAGACTACGGCTCCTACGAGCAGTACTTC. Translation: CAWRGDYGSYEQYF.

The chain carries TRBV18 and TRBJ1-6; 11 positions match TRBD1. Germline CDR1 reads KGHSH; CDR2 reads LQKENI. This CDR3 has 15 amino acids. Losses at the gene ends were 4 bases for V and 8 bases for J; bases not matched to a gene: 4. The DNA for the CDR3 is TGTGCCAGCTCACAGGGACAGGGGGACTATTCACCCCTCCACTTT. Its protein product is CASSQGQGDYSPLHF.

This chain joins TRBV27 and TRBJ2-3, with D possibly TRBD2 on 5 matching bases. V lost 0 bases, J lost 1 base, and 5 bases lay in between. CDR1 MNHEY and CDR2 SMNVEV come from the germline V gene (reference sequence). The CDR3 is made up of 14 amino acids. Written as DNA, the CDR3 is TGTGCCAGCAGTTTATCGAGGGGCACAGATACGCAGTATTTT. Translation gives CASSLSRGTDTQYF.

This rearrangement joins TRBV30 to TRBJ2-7; TRBD1 is a possible D gene (5 bases). Germline loops: CDR1 GTSNPN, CDR2 SVGIG (reference sequence). V lost 7 bases, J lost 3 bases, and 7 bases lay in between. The CDR3 is made up of 10 amino acids. CDR3 amino acids: CASDSYEQYF. The CDR3 nucleotides read TGTGCCTCAGACAGCTACGAGCAGTACTTC.

The J gene is TRBJ2-7, the V gene TRBV7-9; tentatively, D is TRBD1 (6 bases). This CDR3 is 13 amino acids long. Germline V gene lookup returns CDR1 SEHNR and CDR2 FQNEAQ (reference sequence). Trimming left V 1 base short and J 11 bases short, with 15 bases between. The CDR3 DNA follows: TGTGCCAGCAGCTTAGGATCCGACAGGTGGAAGTACTTC. Translating it yields CASSLGSDRWKYF.

The chain has TRBV21-1 and TRBJ1-5. TRBV21-1 is labeled a pseudogene. CDR3 size: 17 residues. The CDR3 DNA sequence: TGTGCCAGCAGCAAAGAGACGAAGGGGGGGGCTAGTCAGCCCCAGCATTTT. Protein product: CASSKETKGGASQPQHF.

The genes are TRBV23-1 and TRBJ2-7; 8 bases map to TRBD1. TRBV23-1 is an ORF, and what it does is uncertain. After removal of 4 bases from V and 4 bases from J, the junction contained 9 bases not matched to a gene. CDR3 length: 15 amino acids. CDR3 sequence reads: CASSPPGQEPYEQYF. CDR3 nucleotides: TGCGCCAGCAGTCCTCCGGGACAGGAACCGTACGAGCAGTACTTC.

The gene calls are TRBV6-5 and TRBJ1-1; D is unresolved. CDR1 is MNHEY and CDR2 is SVGAGI in the germline V gene. V lost 2 bases to trimming and J lost 9 bases, with 7 bases between them. This CDR3 region has 11 residues. CDR3 loop: CASSYGPQAFF. The CDR3, as DNA: TGTGCCAGCAGTTACGGCCCACAAGCTTTCTTT.

The V and J genes are TRBV29-1 and TRBJ1-1, with TRBD1 as a possible D gene (5 bases). The germline V gene encodes CDR1 SQVTM and CDR2 ANQGSEA. CDR3 length equals 13 residues. V gave up 4 bases and J gave up 0 bases, with 9 bases separating them. Written as DNA, the CDR3 is TGCAGCGTTGGGGGCAGTGTGAACACTGAAGCTTTCTTT. Translating gives CSVGGSVNTEAFF.

V is TRBV9 and J is TRBJ1-5; TRBD1 matches at 8 bases. V shed 3 bases, J shed 5 bases, and the junction held 4 bases outside the gene matches. CDR1 and CDR2 (germline): SGDLS, YYNGEE. The CDR3 consists of 14 residues. CDR3 protein: CASSGNRGDQPQHF. The DNA of the CDR3 is TGTGCCAGCAGCGGAAACAGGGGGGATCAGCCCCAGCATTTT.

CDR3 DNA: TGTGCCAGTAGTATAAAGGGGTTCGATGGCTACACCTTC. Its protein is CASSIKGFDGYTF. The chain couples TRBV19 to TRBJ1-2, with a weak D call TRBD1 (5 bases). Germline lookup yields CDR1 LNHDA and CDR2 SQIVND (reference sequence). The CDR3 is made up of 13 amino acids. Trimming took 2 bases from V and 6 from J, leaving 10 bases between them.

This clone was seen a handful of times. This chain uses TRBV6-5 with TRBJ2-5, with a tentative D call TRBD2 (7 bases). The CDR3 is 12 amino acids. Per germline, CDR1 MNHEY and CDR2 SVGAGI. The CDR3 DNA sequence: TGTGAATCGGGGGGCGGAAAGGAGACCCAGTACTTC. Its translation is CESGGGKETQYF.

This chain uses TRBV6-1 with TRBJ1-6; D call uncertain. V lost 8 bases, J lost 7 bases, and 12 bases lay in between. The germline V gene encodes CDR1 MNHNS and CDR2 SASEGT. The CDR3 spans 13 residues. The chain's CDR3 is CASLDQMNSPLHF. CDR3 DNA sequence: TGTGCCAGCCTAGACCAAATGAATTCACCCCTCCACTTT.

CDR3 bases: TGTGCCAGCAGGACAGGGGGCGATGGCTACACCTTC. Encoded protein: CASRTGGDGYTF. The chain couples TRBV27 to TRBJ1-2, with 10 bases lining up with TRBD1. This CDR3 is built from 12 residues. J lost 6 bases, V lost 6 bases, and 1 base had no gene match. CDR1 is MNHEY and CDR2 is SMNVEV in the germline V gene (reference sequence).

V and J are TRBV7-8 and TRBJ1-3; the match to TRBD1 covers 8 bases. V lost 4 bases to trimming and J lost 4 bases; unmatched junction nucleotides: 0. The CDR3 covers 13 residues. Germline lookup yields CDR1 SGHVS and CDR2 FQNEAQ. CDR3 residues: CASSWDRGNTIYF. The CDR3 DNA reads TGTGCCAGCAGCTGGGACAGGGGAAACACCATATATTTT.

The chain recombines TRBV11-3 with TRBJ2-7, with 7 bases that match TRBD2. V shed 6 bases and J 2 bases; nucleotides not matched to a gene: 7. This CDR3 is built from 14 residues. Per germline, CDR1 SGHNT and CDR2 YENEEA. The CDR3 loop reads CASSGGGYTYEQYF. CDR3 coding DNA: TGTGCCAGCAGTGGGGGAGGGTATACCTACGAGCAGTACTTC.

J is TRBJ2-3 and V is TRBV5-1, with TRBD2 as a possible D gene (6 bases). Germline CDR1 reads SGHRS; CDR2 reads YFSETQ. This CDR3 is built from 14 residues. V shed 7 bases and J shed 4 bases, with 16 bases lying between them. The CDR3 region has the DNA TGCGCCAGCGGCCTGGAGGGGCCTCCAGATACGCAGTATTTT. Translating gives CASGLEGPPDTQYF. The full variable domain, completed using reference TRBV5-1 and TRBJ2-3, is KAGVTQTPRYLIKTRGQQVTLSCSPISGHRSVSWYQQTPGQGLQFLFEYFSETQRNKGNFPGRFSGRQFSNSRSEMNVSTLELGDSALYLCASGLEGPPDTQYFGPGTRLTVL.

The chain combines TRBV5-5 with TRBJ1-5, with 11 positions matching TRBD1. The CDR3 has 14 amino acids. V was clipped by 5 bases and J by 5 bases; unmatched bases: 3. The V gene's germline CDR1 is SGHKS and CDR2 YYEKEE (reference sequence). DNA of the CDR3: TGTGCCAGCAGTAAGGGACAGGGGGATCAGCCCCAGCATTTT. It encodes CASSKGQGDQPQHF.